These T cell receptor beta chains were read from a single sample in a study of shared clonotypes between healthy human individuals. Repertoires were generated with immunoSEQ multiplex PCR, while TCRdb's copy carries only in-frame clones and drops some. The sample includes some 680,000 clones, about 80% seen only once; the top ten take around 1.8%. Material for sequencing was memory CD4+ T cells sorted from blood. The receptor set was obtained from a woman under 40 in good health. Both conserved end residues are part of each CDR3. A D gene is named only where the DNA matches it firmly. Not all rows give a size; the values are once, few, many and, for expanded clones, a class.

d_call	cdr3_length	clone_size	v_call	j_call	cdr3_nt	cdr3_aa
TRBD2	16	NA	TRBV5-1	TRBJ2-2	TGCGCCAGCAGCTACTCGGGACTAGCAGACACCGGGGAGCTGTTTTTT	CASSYSGLADTGELFF
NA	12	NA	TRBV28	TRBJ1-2	TGTGCCAGTGGGGGCTCTAGCTATGGCTACACCTTC	CASGGSSYGYTF
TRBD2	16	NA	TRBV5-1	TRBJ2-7	TGCGCCAGCAGCTCACTAGCGGGAGCAACCCTCGGCGAGCAGTACTTC	CASSSLAGATLGEQYF
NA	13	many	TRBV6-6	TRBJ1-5	TGTGCCAGCAGTTCAAAGTTCAATCAGCCCCAGCATTTT	CASSSKFNQPQHF
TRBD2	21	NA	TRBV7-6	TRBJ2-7	TGTGCCAGCAGCTCGCGGGGAATTAAGCCGGGACTAGCGGCGAGTGGGTACGAGCAGTACTTC	CASSSRGIKPGLAASGYEQYF
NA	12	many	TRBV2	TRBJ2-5	TGTGCCAGCAGTGAACGCAGGGAGACCCAGTACTTC	CASSERRETQYF
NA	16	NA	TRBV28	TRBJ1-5	TGTGCCAGCAGTTTAAGACGACAGTCTGGCAATCAGCCCCAGCATTTT	CASSLRRQSGNQPQHF
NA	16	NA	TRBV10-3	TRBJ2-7	TGTGCCATCAGTGAGTCGTCAGGGGCTAGATCCTACGAGCAGTACTTC	CAISESSGARSYEQYF
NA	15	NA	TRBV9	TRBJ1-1	TGTGCCAGCAGCGTAGGGGTGGGGCAGAACACTGAAGCTTTCTTT	CASSVGVGQNTEAFF
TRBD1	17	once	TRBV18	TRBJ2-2	TGTGCCAGCTCACCACTAGAACAGGGGCTAAACACCGGGGAGCTGTTTTTT	CASSPLEQGLNTGELFF
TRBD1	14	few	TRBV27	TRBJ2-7	TGTGCCAGCAGACCGGGACAGGGGTGGGCCGAGCAGTACTTC	CASRPGQGWAEQYF
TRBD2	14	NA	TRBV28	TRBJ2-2	TGTGCCAGCAGCCCTCCGGGGGGAACCGGGGAGCTGTTTTTT	CASSPPGGTGELFF
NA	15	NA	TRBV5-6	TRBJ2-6	TGTGCCAGCAGCTCGACAACCTCTGGGGCCAACGTCCTGACTTTC	CASSSTTSGANVLTF
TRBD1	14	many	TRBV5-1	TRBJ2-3	TGCGCCAGCAGCCTCGGACAGGGTGGAGATACGCAGTATTTT	CASSLGQGGDTQYF
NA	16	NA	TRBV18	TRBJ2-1	TGTGCCAGCTCTCGCTATTCGAGGGACTCCTACAATGAGCAGTTCTTC	CASSRYSRDSYNEQFF
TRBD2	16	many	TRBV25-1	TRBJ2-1	TGTGCCAGCAGTGATAATGGACTAGCGCGCTACAATGAGCAGTTCTTC	CASSDNGLARYNEQFF
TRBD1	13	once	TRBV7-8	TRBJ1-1	TGTGCCAGCAGCTCAGACAGGGTCACTGAAGCTTTCTTT	CASSSDRVTEAFF
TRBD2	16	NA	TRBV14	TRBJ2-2	TGTGCCAGCAGCCAGTTCGTGACTAGCGTCTCCGGGGAGCTGTTTTTT	CASSQFVTSVSGELFF
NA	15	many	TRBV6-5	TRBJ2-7	TGTGCCAGCAGTAGACGCGGAGACGGCGTCTACGAGCAGTACTTC	CASSRRGDGVYEQYF
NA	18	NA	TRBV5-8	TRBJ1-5	TGTGCCAGCAGCTTGGCCCCAGGCGGAGGATATAGCAATCAGCCCCAGCATTTT	CASSLAPGGGYSNQPQHF
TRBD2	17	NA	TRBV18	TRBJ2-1	TGTGCCAGCTCACCACCGGGACTAGCGGGACGGGGTGGTGAGCAGTTCTTC	CASSPPGLAGRGGEQFF
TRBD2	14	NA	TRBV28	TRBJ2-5	TGTGCCAGCAGAACTAGCGGGAATGCGAAGACCCAGTACTTC	CASRTSGNAKTQYF
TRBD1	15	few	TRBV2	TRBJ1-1	TGTGCCAGCAGTGAATGGGGACAGTTGAACACTGAAGCTTTCTTT	CASSEWGQLNTEAFF
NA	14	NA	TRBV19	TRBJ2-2	TGTGCCAGTAGTATGGCAGGAGGCACCGGGGAGCTGTTTTTT	CASSMAGGTGELFF
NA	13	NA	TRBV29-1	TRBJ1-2	TGCAGCGTCGCCCGAGGAGGACCCTATGGCTACACCTTC	CSVARGGPYGYTF
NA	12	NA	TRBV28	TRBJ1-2	TGTGCCAGCAGTTTACCGATCGGTGGCTACACCTTC	CASSLPIGGYTF
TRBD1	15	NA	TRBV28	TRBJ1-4	TGTGCCAGCAGTACTCCGACAGGGAATAATGAAAAACTGTTTTTT	CASSTPTGNNEKLFF
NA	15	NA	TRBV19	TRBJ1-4	TGTGCCAGTAGTTCACAGGGTGGGGAGAATGAAAAACTGTTTTTT	CASSSQGGENEKLFF
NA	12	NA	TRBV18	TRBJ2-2	TGTGCCAGCTCACTGGACACCGGGGAGCTGTTTTTT	CASSLDTGELFF
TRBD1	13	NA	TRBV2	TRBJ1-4	TGTGCCAGCTACCGCGACAGGGGTGAAAAACTGTTTTTT	CASYRDRGEKLFF
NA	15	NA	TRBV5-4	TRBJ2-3	TGTGCCAGCGGGATCGACCCAGGGGGGACAGATACGCAGTATTTT	CASGIDPGGTDTQYF
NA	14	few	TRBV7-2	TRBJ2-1	TGTGCCAGCAGCTTAGCGGGAGTATATAATGAGCAGTTCTTC	CASSLAGVYNEQFF
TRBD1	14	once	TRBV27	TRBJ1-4	TGTGCCAGCAGTTTGGGGCAGGGGGGGGAAAAACTGTTTTTT	CASSLGQGGEKLFF
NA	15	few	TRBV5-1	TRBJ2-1	TGCGCCAGCAGCGCCTCTAGCCTGGGGTACAATGAGCAGTTCTTC	CASSASSLGYNEQFF
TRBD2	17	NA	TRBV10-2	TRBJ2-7	TGCGCCAGCAGGGAACGCCGGACTAGCGGGAGTATCGACGAGCAGTACTTC	CASRERRTSGSIDEQYF
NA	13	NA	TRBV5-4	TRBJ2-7	TGTGCCAGCAGCTTCGGGACCTCGGGGGAGCAGTACTTC	CASSFGTSGEQYF